This is a list of T cell receptor beta chains from one sample in a study of T cell repertoires in cytomegalovirus infection. TCRdb independently ran MiXCR on the reads; one entry per CDR3 protein. Found here are about 740,000 distinct CDR3 sequences, around 30% of them singletons; the top ten hold roughly 20%. No antigens are known for them. Source: cultured PBMCs, taken from culture after CMV antigen stimulation. Receptor source: a human donor in good health (CMV status not recorded). Some clones in this sample may be carry-over from other donors' samples. The CDR3 runs from the conserved cysteine through the conserved F or W. The D gene is left open where the match is weak. Rows may omit the clone size; those that give it use once, few, many or a size class.

clone_size j_call v_call d_call cdr3_aa cdr3_nt
- TRBJ2-1 TRBV2 TRBD2 CASIGGGLYNEQFF TGTGCCAGCATCGGCGGGGGGTTGTACAATGAGCAGTTCTTC
few TRBJ2-7 TRBV5-4 - CASSLRTGESEQYF TGTGCCAGCAGCTTGCGGACGGGAGAAAGCGAGCAGTACTTC
- TRBJ2-7 TRBV7-2 - CASSLARDRTWYEQYF TGTGCCAGCAGCTTAGCGCGGGACCGCACATGGTACGAGCAGTACTTC
few TRBJ2-5 TRBV2 TRBD2 CASEDGGASETQYF TGTGCCAGCGAGGACGGGGGGGCCTCGGAGACCCAGTACTTC
few TRBJ2-2 TRBV12-3/TRBV12-4 - CASSLLLTGELFF TGTGCCAGCAGTTTATTGCTGACCGGGGAGCTGTTTTTT
once TRBJ2-5 TRBV10-3 TRBD2 CAISTSGKETQYF TGTGCCATCAGCACTAGCGGGAAGGAGACCCAGTACTTC
once TRBJ1-3 TRBV6-6 - CASSRPDGNTIYF TGTGCCAGCAGTCGACCGGATGGAAACACCATATATTTT
few TRBJ1-5 TRBV19 TRBD1 CASSIRTGVGQPQHF TGTGCCAGTAGTATTCGGACAGGGGTGGGTCAGCCCCAGCATTTT
few TRBJ2-3 TRBV7-9 - CASSLVPVGGTDTQYF TGTGCCAGCAGCTTAGTCCCCGTCGGGGGCACAGATACGCAGTATTTT
- TRBJ1-1 TRBV2 - CASRVYGAEAFF TGTGCCAGCAGGGTCTACGGGGCTGAAGCTTTCTTT
- TRBJ2-1 TRBV30 - CAWSVLVNNEQFF TGTGCCTGGAGTGTACTAGTTAACAATGAGCAGTTCTTC
- TRBJ1-5 TRBV18 - CASSPSGVLPNQPQHF TGTGCCAGCTCACCGTCAGGGGTTCTTCCCAATCAGCCCCAGCATTTT
- TRBJ2-5 TRBV6-6 TRBD2 CASSYWASGGGGVETQYF TGTGCCAGCAGTTACTGGGCTAGCGGGGGGGGGGGTGTTGAGACCCAGTACTTC
many TRBJ2-3 TRBV18 - CASSPPGGTDTQYF TGTGCCAGCAGCCCCCCGGGGGGCACAGATACGCAGTATTTT
- TRBJ2-3 TRBV15 - CATSRGQGTGDTQYF TGTGCCACCAGCAGAGGTCAAGGGACGGGAGATACGCAGTATTTT
few TRBJ2-1 TRBV2 TRBD2 CASSPEGTRGYNEQFF TGTGCCAGCAGCCCAGAAGGGACTAGAGGCTACAATGAGCAGTTCTTC
- TRBJ1-4 TRBV6-2/TRBV6-3 TRBD1 CASSYFGTGGGTNEKLFF TGTGCCAGCAGTTACTTCGGGACAGGAGGAGGAACTAATGAAAAACTGTTTTTT
few TRBJ2-1 TRBV29-1 - CSAQKYTGSNNEQFF TGCAGCGCACAAAAGTATACCGGGAGTAACAATGAGCAGTTCTTC